This record concerns one T cell receptor (beta chain) sequence. Its antigen is undetermined. TCRdb redid the calling of the RT-PCR reads with MiXCR, one entry per CDR3 protein. The repertoire holds about 570,000 distinct CDR3 sequences, with approximately 11% as singletons. The data derive from a study of response to subunit inactivated influenza vaccine. Findings and caveats of the study: Every seasonal influenza vaccination brings in few new T cells, the authors suggested.

V lost 5 bases to trimming and J lost 1 base, with 19 bases between them. There are 18 residues in the CDR3. The germline V gene has CDR1 SGHDT and CDR2 YYEEEE. This sample was shared with a second study, whose subject was T cells expressing NK-cell markers. That paper states: TCR beta libraries carry UMIs added by 5'RACE template switching.

J is TRBJ2-6 and V is TRBV5-6, with D maybe TRBD2 (6 bases). This clonotype was sampled from a man aged 45-60 years who received an inactivated influenza vaccine. Source: PBMCs from blood, taken on the day of vaccination. CDR3 amino acids: CASSDSGLRISGANVLTF. As DNA, the CDR3 is TGTGCCAGCAGTGACTCGGGACTTCGGATTTCTGGGGCCAACGTCCTGACTTTC.